Presented here are 13 T cell receptor beta chains from one specimen sequenced in a study of OX40 agonist ivuxolimab in advanced cancers. The library was made by the immunoSEQ multiplex PCR assay. The table comes from immuneACCESS by way of TCRdb, which keeps in-frame sequences with V and J called. Part of the clones is missing from these tables; in studies checked, under half for an unresolved V gene and the rest for unknown reasons. This sample holds tens of thousands of clones; approximately 86% were observed only once. About 2.5% of the sample lies in the top ten. This specimen consisted of CD4+ or CD8+ T cells sorted from blood, obtained in a trial of the OX40 agonist ivuxolimab. These receptors all come from an adult with an advanced solid tumor such as melanoma, head and neck, liver or kidney cancer.

The chain has TRBV5-6 and TRBJ2-7; D gene ambiguous. Germline values: CDR1 SGHDT, CDR2 YYEEEE. V lost 4 bases to trimming and J lost 2 bases, with 4 bases between them. The CDR3 length is 11 residues. This chain's CDR3 is CASSQAYEQYF. The CDR3 bases are TGTGCCAGCAGCCAGGCCTACGAGCAGTACTTC.

The rearrangement links TRBV27 to TRBJ2-1, with D perhaps matching TRBD2 (6 bases). The V gene's germline CDR1 is MNHEY and CDR2 SMNVEV (reference sequence). The CDR3 sequence is 15 residues long. V was cut by 3 bases and J by 7 bases, with 16 bases left in between. Here the CDR3 reads CASSFSLAYDNEQFF. CDR3 bases: TGTGCCAGCAGTTTTTCCCTAGCGTATGATAATGAGCAGTTCTTC.

The chain recombines TRBV19 with TRBJ1-2; D is perhaps TRBD1 (5 bases). V dropped 5 bases and J dropped 4 bases, with 20 bases sitting between them. This CDR3 is built from 16 residues. Germline V lookup: CDR1 LNHDA, CDR2 SQIVND (reference sequence). CDR3 residues: CASSRDLQGPAYGYTF. CDR3 sequence (DNA): TGTGCCAGTAGTCGAGATCTCCAGGGACCGGCCTATGGCTACACCTTC. Together with reference TRBV19 and TRBJ1-2, the CDR3 gives the full variable domain: DGGITQSPKYLFRKEGQNVTLSCEQNLNHDAMYWYRQDPGQGLRLIYYSQIVNDFQKGDIAEGYSVSREKKESFPLTVTSAQKNPTAFYLCASSRDLQGPAYGYTFGSGTRLTVV.

The V and J genes are TRBV28 and TRBJ2-3, with D possibly being TRBD1 (5 bases). Per the germline V gene, CDR1 is MDHEN and CDR2 is SYDVKM. V lost 3 bases to trimming and J lost 4 bases, with 14 bases between them. The CDR3 is 15 residues long. This CDR3 reads CASSFARAPADTQYF. CDR3 bases: TGTGCCAGCAGTTTCGCCAGGGCCCCCGCAGATACGCAGTATTTT. The variable domain in full, with the rest retrieved from reference TRBV28 and TRBJ2-3, is DVKVTQSSRYLVKRTGEKVFLECVQDMDHENMFWYRQDPGLGLRLIYFSYDVKMKEKGDIPEGYSVSREKKERFSLILESASTNQTSMYLCASSFARAPADTQYFGPGTRLTVL.

The chain combines TRBV28 with TRBJ1-1; unclear D gene. V shed 1 base and J shed 1 base, with 7 bases lying between them. CDR3 length: 14 amino acids. Looked up from germline, CDR1 is MDHEN and CDR2 is SYDVKM. The CDR3 loop reads CASSLSPGNTEAFF. The CDR3 DNA is TGTGCCAGCAGTTTATCACCAGGGAACACTGAAGCTTTCTTT.

This rearrangement joins TRBV6-6 to TRBJ2-7; no clear D. Germline V gives CDR1 MNHNY, CDR2 SVGAGI (reference sequence). This CDR3 has 12 amino acids. Trimming removed 2 bases from V and 6 bases from J, with 8 bases in between. CDR3 in DNA: TGTGCCAGCAGTTACGGTCTTCCCGAGCAGTACTTC. Residues: CASSYGLPEQYF.

The rearrangement links TRBV19 to TRBJ2-3; D might be TRBD1 or TRBD2, each matching 5 bases. From germline, CDR1 is LNHDA and CDR2 SQIVND (reference sequence). The CDR3 runs 16 residues. V lost 4 bases and J lost 3, with 17 bases in between. The CDR3 spells CASSTPRSGQTDTQYF. In DNA, the CDR3 is TGTGCCAGTAGTACCCCCCGTTCGGGGCAAACAGATACGCAGTATTTT.

The rearrangement uses TRBV5-6 and TRBJ1-6; the D is unclear. The CDR3 runs to 16 residues. Germline V gene lookup returns CDR1 SGHDT and CDR2 YYEEEE. V lost 4 bases and J lost 5, with 16 bases in between. CDR3 nucleotide sequence: TGTGCCAGCAGCGTGCGCAGGCGCCCCAATAATTCACCCCTCCACTTT. Protein sequence: CASSVRRRPNNSPLHF.

This clone appeared a single time. The DNA of the CDR3 is TGCGGAGCGGGTAACGTCTTTGGCTACACCTTC. Its translation is CGAGNVFGYTF. The J gene is TRBJ1-2, the V gene TRBV20-1; D is unclear. CDR1 is DFQATT, CDR2 SNEGSKA, per germline (reference sequence). CDR3 length: 11 residues.

The chain employs TRBV5-6 and TRBJ2-7; 8 nucleotides agree with TRBD1. Germline CDR1 and CDR2: SGHDT and YYEEEE. This CDR3 is built from 14 residues. With V trimmed by 3 bases and J by 2 bases, 4 bases remained unmatched. The CDR3 loop is CASSSWDRTYEQYF. CDR3 sequence (DNA): TGTGCCAGCAGCTCTTGGGACAGGACCTACGAGCAGTACTTC.

The chain carries TRBV4-2 and TRBJ1-4, with no clear D. The ends were cut back, 1 base at V and 8 bases at J, with 11 bases in the middle. The CDR3 totals 14 residues. Germline assignment: CDR1 LGHNA and CDR2 YNFKEQ. The CDR3 DNA is TGTGCCAGCAGCCAAGTCGGGGTAGGAGAAAAACTGTTTTTT. It translates to CASSQVGVGEKLFF.

CDR3 sequence reads: CASSQQGGSNSPLHF. Written as DNA, the CDR3 is TGCGCCAGCAGCCAACAGGGAGGGTCTAATTCACCCCTCCACTTT. The chain employs TRBV4-3 and TRBJ1-6; tentative D call: TRBD1 (5 bases). Trimming took 2 bases from V and 6 from J, leaving 11 bases between them. The germline V gene has CDR1 LGHNA and CDR2 YSLEER. The CDR3 loop spans 15 amino acids.

The rearrangement joins TRBV29-1 to TRBJ2-3, with D uncertain. CDR3 length equals 12 residues. Germline V gives CDR1 SQVTM, CDR2 ANQGSEA. The germline V and J ends were trimmed by 7 bases and 4 bases, with 12 bases remaining between them. The CDR3 nucleotides are TGCAGCGAGCAACCTGCGTCAGATACGCAGTATTTT. Amino acid sequence: CSEQPASDTQYF.